The clone carrying this T cell receptor (beta chain) appeared once. Trimming pared 7 bases from V and 0 bases from J, leaving 21 bases between. CDR1 and CDR2 (germline): SGHAT, FQNNGV. The CDR3 consists of 17 residues. This sample is part of a study of blood T cell repertoires in COVID-19. The protocol was immunoSEQ multiplex PCR, while the TCRdb copy is restricted to in-frame clones and leaves out a portion. The sample lists 500,000 or so clones, 87% occurring once. Participant reports of clinical history set cohort assignment. What was sequenced was PBMCs or T cells enriched from blood (not recorded which). The chain uses TRBV11-2 and TRBJ1-2; D call uncertain. This receptor was obtained from a woman under 30 who had recovered from COVID-19. For the CDR3, the DNA is TGTGCCAGCACCAAGAGCTCCCCTAGCAGACCTAACTATGGCTACACCTTC. Its translation is CASTKSSPSRPNYGYTF.